Following are 14 T cell receptor beta chains from one sample sequenced in a study of T cell repertoires in cytomegalovirus infection. TCRdb called the reads again in MiXCR, with one record for every CDR3 protein. The sample yields hundreds of thousands of distinct CDR3 sequences, around 30% seen once. No cognate antigen is known for these TCRs. This material consisted of cultured PBMCs, taken from culture after CMV antigen stimulation. These receptors were collected from a human donor in good health (CMV status not recorded). Some clones in this sample may be carry-over from other donors' samples.

This clonotype was observed a handful of times. V and J are TRBV19 and TRBJ2-1; 7 bases align to TRBD1. V gave up 3 bases and J gave up 6 bases; unmatched junction bases: 5. The CDR3 consists of 14 residues. Germline loops: CDR1 LNHDA, CDR2 SQIVND (reference sequence). The CDR3 protein is CASSIQTGPNEQFF. CDR3 DNA sequence: TGTGCCAGTAGTATCCAGACAGGGCCCAATGAGCAGTTCTTC.

Ten or more counts support this clonotype. The CDR3 nucleotides are TGTGCCAGCAGCTTAGACGGGAACCCAAATACGCAGTATTTT. Encoded protein: CASSLDGNPNTQYF. V gene TRBV7-2 combines with J gene TRBJ2-3; weak D call: TRBD2 (5 bases). Per the germline V gene, CDR1 is SGHTA and CDR2 is FQGNSA. The CDR3 contains 14 residues. V lost 1 base and J lost 7, with 12 bases in between.

The rearrangement joins TRBV20-1 to TRBJ2-1, with D perhaps matching TRBD2 (6 bases). The length of the CDR3 is 13 residues. From germline, CDR1 is DFQATT and CDR2 SNEGSKA (reference sequence). Trimming stripped 4 bases from V and 3 bases from J, with 10 bases between. This chain's CDR3 is CSATSADYNEQFF. DNA for the CDR3: TGCAGTGCTACTAGCGCGGACTACAATGAGCAGTTCTTC.

There are a few counts of this clonotype. The rearrangement links TRBV4-1 to TRBJ1-1, with TRBD1 as a possible D gene (6 bases). The CDR3 extends over 16 amino acids. The germline V and J ends were trimmed by 1 base and 1 base, with 13 bases remaining between them. Germline V gene data show CDR1 as MGHRA and CDR2 as YSYEKL. CDR3 protein: CASSQAGGLGNTEAFF. The CDR3 DNA follows: TGCGCCAGCAGCCAAGCCGGGGGCCTGGGGAACACTGAAGCTTTCTTT.

This clonotype came up many times. V and J are TRBV7-2 and TRBJ1-5; D is unresolved. CDR3 size: 15 residues. Germline assignment: CDR1 SGHTA and CDR2 FQGNSA. V was cut by 5 bases and J by 7 bases, with 18 bases left in between. The CDR3 DNA sequence: TGTGCCAGCAGCATCCGCCGTGGGTCGGGACAGCCCCAGCATTTT. It is translated as CASSIRRGSGQPQHF.

A few counts support this clonotype. This chain uses TRBV6-2 or TRBV6-3 with TRBJ2-7; D possibly corresponds to TRBD1 (5 bases). The V end was cut by 8 bases, the J end by 6 bases, with 14 bases between. The germline gives CDR1 MNHEY, CDR2 SVGEGT. CDR3 length: 12 amino acids. The CDR3 region has the DNA TGTGCCAGCGGGCTCAGGGATCTCGAGCAGTACTTC. Protein sequence: CASGLRDLEQYF.

This clonotype occurred many times. The chain has TRBV6-1 and TRBJ1-2; a weak D match, TRBD1 (5 bases). Per germline, CDR1 MNHNS and CDR2 SASEGT. V lost 3 bases and J lost 6, with 8 bases in between. This CDR3 is built from 12 residues. In DNA, the CDR3 is TGTGCCAGCAGTGACATACAGGATGGCTACACCTTC. Its translation: CASSDIQDGYTF.

Of note for this clonotype: A much larger clonotype is one base distant, so this may be a read error. The V gene is TRBV7-2, the J gene TRBJ2-2; TRBD1 matches at 8 bases. This CDR3 is built from 16 residues. Germline V CDR1 and CDR2: SGHTA, FQGNSA. The CDR3 coding sequence is TGTGCCGGCAGCCTAGGGGGACAGGCGAACACCGGGGAGCTGTTTTTT. Translation: CAGSLGGQANTGELFF. The whole variable domain, filled in from reference TRBV7-2 and TRBJ2-2, reads GAGVSQSPSNKVTEKGKDVELRCDPISGHTALYWYRQSLGQGLEFLIYFQGNSAPDKSGLPSDRFSAERTGGSVSTLTIQRTQQEDSAVYLCAGSLGGQANTGELFFGEGSRLTVL.

The V and J genes are TRBV12-3 or TRBV12-4 and TRBJ2-1; 14 bases are shared with TRBD2. The CDR3 extends over 16 amino acids. V shed 7 bases, J shed 10 bases, and the junction held 12 bases outside the gene matches. CDR3 in amino acids: CASNPRLAGGGGEQFF. In nucleotides, the CDR3 is TGTGCCAGCAACCCCCGACTAGCGGGGGGGGGGGGCGAGCAGTTCTTC.

V and J are TRBV7-8 and TRBJ2-3, with D perhaps matching TRBD2 (5 bases). V was pared by 4 bases and J by 5 bases, with 13 bases between. The CDR3 length is 14 residues. The germline V gene has CDR1 SGHVS and CDR2 FQNEAQ. The CDR3 nucleotides are TGTGCCAGCAGCTCCCGCCGGGGTGGAGATACGCAGTATTTT. Translation gives CASSSRRGGDTQYF.

J is TRBJ2-7 and V is TRBV7-6; D remains unclear. With 5 bases removed from V and 0 bases from J, the gap between germline ends came to 17 bases. Looked up from germline, CDR1 is SGHVS and CDR2 is FNYEAQ. This CDR3 is built from 16 residues. The CDR3 DNA reads as TGTGCCAGCAGCCCCCTGGCCGGTTCCCCCTCCTACGAGCAGTACTTC. This translates into CASSPLAGSPSYEQYF.

The chain is built from TRBV10-3 and TRBJ2-3; 10 bases map to TRBD1. This CDR3 is built from 11 residues. Germline V gene sequence: CDR1 ENHRY, CDR2 SYGVKD. The trim removed 4 bases at V and 14 bases at J, leaving 3 bases unmatched. CDR3 loop: CAISAGTGAYF. CDR3 DNA: TGTGCCATCAGTGCGGGGACAGGGGCGTATTTT.

The V gene is TRBV7-9, the J gene TRBJ2-1; TRBD1 aligns across 9 bases. V lost 5 bases to trimming and J lost 6 bases; unmatched junction nucleotides: 11. The germline V gene has CDR1 SEHNR and CDR2 FQNEAQ (reference sequence). This CDR3 is built from 16 residues. CDR3 DNA sequence: TGTGCCAGCAGCGATAATCCGGGACAGGGACTCAATGAGCAGTTCTTC. It codes for CASSDNPGQGLNEQFF.

The chain carries TRBV30 and TRBJ1-5, with D possibly matching TRBD1 (6 bases). V dropped 2 bases and J dropped 4 bases, with 12 bases sitting between them. Germline loops: CDR1 GTSNPN, CDR2 SVGIG (reference sequence). This CDR3 has 14 residues. The CDR3 DNA is TGTGCCTGGAGTAGCGGACAGCCGAATCAGCCCCAGCATTTT. It translates to CAWSSGQPNQPQHF.